The next 17 T cell receptor beta chains were all read from a single sample in a study of T cell responses to AZD1222 COVID-19 vaccine. This table comes from immunoSEQ multiplex PCR, and its TCRdb copy is limited to in-frame clones, with some not included. Among 110,000 to 150,000 clones listed, 90% to 95% were seen once. This sample comprised peripheral blood, obtained on day 0 of AZD1222 vaccination. The receptors were sampled from an adult in good health.

There are a few counts of this clone. CDR3 protein: CASSYSKTVGSYGYTF. CDR3 sequence (DNA): TGTGCCAGCAGTTACTCCAAAACGGTGGGATCCTATGGCTACACCTTC. The chain couples TRBV6-5 to TRBJ1-2; D gene uncertain. CDR1 is MNHEY, CDR2 SVGAGI, per germline. V was cut by 0 bases and J by 4 bases, with 15 bases left in between. There are 16 residues in the CDR3.

V and J are TRBV6-5 and TRBJ1-6; D is unresolved. CDR1 and CDR2 from the germline V gene are MNHEY and SVGAGI. V lost 2 bases and J lost 2, with 10 bases in between. This CDR3 region has 16 residues. This chain's CDR3 is CASSYAPVTYNSPLHF. DNA of the CDR3: TGTGCCAGCAGTTACGCGCCAGTAACCTATAATTCACCCCTCCACTTT.

The chain couples TRBV5-1 to TRBJ2-1; D may be TRBD2 (5 bases). CDR3 length: 13 amino acids. CDR1 is SGHRS, CDR2 YFSETQ, per germline. V was trimmed by 0 bases and J by 9 bases, leaving 10 bases between them. CDR3 residues: CASSLADRGEQFF. The DNA of the CDR3 is TGCGCCAGCAGCTTGGCGGATCGGGGTGAGCAGTTCTTC.

V gene TRBV3-1 (or the pseudogene TRBV3-2) combines with J gene TRBJ1-1; D may be TRBD1 (6 bases). Trimming stripped 3 bases from V and 1 base from J, with 12 bases between. Germline V CDR1 and CDR2: LGHDT, YNNKEL (reference sequence). This CDR3 has 15 amino acids. CDR3 sequence reads: CASSQGGRGNTEAFF. The CDR3 region has the DNA TGTGCCAGCAGCCAGGGGGGCAGGGGGAACACTGAAGCTTTCTTT.

The chain recombines TRBV7-6 with TRBJ2-7, with TRBD1 matching 8 bases. Germline CDR1 SGHVS, CDR2 FNYEAQ. This CDR3 is built from 13 residues. With 2 bases clipped from V and 5 bases from J, the junction kept 2 bases outside the gene matches. In DNA, the CDR3 is TGTGCCAGCAGCTTACAGGGGGCTAACGAGCAGTACTTC. This codes for CASSLQGANEQYF.

The chain links TRBV4-2 to TRBJ1-2, with unresolved D. Trimming took 1 base from V and 0 from J, leaving 9 bases between them. The CDR3 has 15 residues. Germline V gene sequence: CDR1 LGHNA, CDR2 YNFKEQ. CDR3 sequence (DNA): TGTGCCAGCAGCCAAGTGGGCGGAGCTAACTATGGCTACACCTTC. This translates into CASSQVGGANYGYTF.

Here the CDR3 reads CASSHGSREYEQYF. The CDR3 bases are TGTGCCAGCAGTCACGGGTCCCGGGAGTACGAGCAGTACTTC. The chain is built from TRBV27 and TRBJ2-7, with D possibly TRBD2 on 6 matching bases. With 5 bases removed from V and 4 bases from J, the gap between germline ends came to 15 bases. CDR1 and CDR2 from the germline V gene are MNHEY and SMNVEV (reference sequence). This CDR3 comprises 14 residues.

The chain combines TRBV4-1 with TRBJ1-1, with a tentative D call TRBD1 (5 bases). Deletions cut 2 bases from V and 2 bases from J, with 6 bases between. CDR1 is MGHRA, CDR2 YSYEKL, per germline. The CDR3 loop spans 13 amino acids. CDR3 sequence reads: CASSQTGNTEAFF. The CDR3 DNA follows: TGCGCCAGCAGCCAAACAGGAAACACTGAAGCTTTCTTT.

The CDR3 here is CASSLAAVRGIGNQPQHF. CDR3 in DNA: TGTGCCAGCAGCTTGGCGGCGGTAAGGGGAATAGGCAATCAGCCCCAGCATTTT. This chain links TRBV5-8 with TRBJ1-5, with TRBD1 as a possible D gene (5 bases). CDR1 SGHTS and CDR2 YDEGEE come from the germline V gene. V lost 0 bases and J 2 bases, leaving 18 bases between the germline ends. This CDR3 spans 18 amino acids. The complete variable domain, with remaining parts taken from reference TRBV5-8 and TRBJ1-5, reads EAGVTQSPTHLIKTRGQQATLRCSPISGHTSVYWYQQALGLGLQFLLWYDEGEERNRGNFPPRFSGRQFPNYSSELNVNALELEDSALYLCASSLAAVRGIGNQPQHFGDGTRLSIL.

The V call is TRBV19, the J call TRBJ2-3, with D possibly called TRBD1 or TRBD2 (5 bases each). The CDR3 totals 14 residues. Germline CDR1 LNHDA, CDR2 SQIVND (reference sequence). V was shortened by 5 bases and J by 4 bases, with 13 bases between the two germline ends. For the CDR3, the DNA is TGTGCCAGTAGTGTCGGGACGACGGCAGATACGCAGTATTTT. Amino acid sequence: CASSVGTTADTQYF. The variable domain in full, completed from reference TRBV19 and TRBJ2-3, reads DGGITQSPKYLFRKEGQNVTLSCEQNLNHDAMYWYRQDPGQGLRLIYYSQIVNDFQKGDIAEGYSVSREKKESFPLTVTSAQKNPTAFYLCASSVGTTADTQYFGPGTRLTVL.

The rearrangement links TRBV28 to TRBJ2-7; D may match TRBD1 or TRBD2 (5 bases each). V dropped 6 bases and J dropped 0 bases, with 6 bases sitting between them. Germline CDR1 reads MDHEN; CDR2 reads SYDVKM. CDR3 length equals 12 residues. The CDR3 DNA follows: TGTGCCAGCAGGGGGGTCTCCTACGAGCAGTACTTC. It is translated as CASRGVSYEQYF.

V gene TRBV2 combines with J gene TRBJ1-4; D perhaps matches TRBD1 (5 bases). This CDR3 has 14 amino acids. The germline V and J ends were trimmed by 8 bases and 4 bases, with 14 bases remaining between them. Looked up from germline, CDR1 is SNHLY and CDR2 is FYNNEI. CDR3 amino acids: CASGEQGFNEKLFF. In DNA form, the CDR3 reads TGTGCCAGCGGAGAGCAGGGTTTTAATGAAAAACTGTTTTTT.

The chain uses TRBV5-1 and TRBJ1-2, with unresolved D. The V gene lost 0 bases and the J gene lost 2 bases, with 8 bases spanning the gap. The germline CDR1 and CDR2 sequences are SGHRS and YFSETQ. The CDR3 spans 14 residues. CDR3 sequence: CASSLDRNNYGYTF. In DNA form, the CDR3 reads TGCGCCAGCAGCTTGGACCGGAACAACTATGGCTACACCTTC.

The rearrangement joins TRBV29-1 to TRBJ2-3; D not resolved. V lost 3 bases, J lost 6 bases, and 7 bases lay in between. The length of the CDR3 is 11 residues. CDR1 and CDR2 (germline): SQVTM, ANQGSEA. The CDR3 DNA is TGCAGCGTTGAGGCTTTTGATACGCAGTATTTT. Translating gives CSVEAFDTQYF.

This clone was recorded once. V is TRBV28 and J is TRBJ1-1; TRBD1 aligns across 7 bases. The CDR3 contains 15 residues. With V trimmed by 3 bases and J by 4 bases, 8 bases remained unmatched. CDR1 and CDR2 (germline): MDHEN, SYDVKM. CDR3 DNA sequence: TGTGCCAGCAGTTTCCCAGGGGGTTCGGGCACTGAAGCTTTCTTT. Its translation: CASSFPGGSGTEAFF.

The chain is built from TRBV7-2 and TRBJ2-7, with unresolved D. Germline lookup yields CDR1 SGHTA and CDR2 FQGNSA. The CDR3 contains 13 residues. Between the trimmed V and J ends, which lost 3 bases and 4 bases, there was a span of 10 bases. The DNA of the CDR3 is TGTGCCAGCAGCTTCGTCCTCGGTTACGAGCAGTACTTC. Residues: CASSFVLGYEQYF.

The rearrangement links TRBV6-5 to TRBJ2-7, with a possible D match to TRBD1 (5 bases). Germline CDR1 and CDR2: MNHEY and SVGAGI. V shed 2 bases and J shed 4 bases, with 12 bases lying between them. The CDR3 contains 14 residues. CDR3: CASSYQSDRYEQYF. In DNA form, the CDR3 reads TGTGCCAGCAGTTACCAGTCCGACAGATACGAGCAGTACTTC.